These 24 T cell receptor beta chains were all obtained from the same sample, sequenced in a study of shared T cell receptors in the human thymus. Produced via immunoSEQ multiplex PCR; TCRdb's table is partial and in-frame only. The profile shows hundreds of thousands of clones, 75% to 80% of them singletons. The same data also went into a second study, on human thymus T cells.

Sequenced material: thymocytes. Every receptor here comes from a boy in the first two years of life with a congenital heart defect.

V usage is TRBV2 and J usage is TRBJ2-5; D call uncertain. Germline lookup yields CDR1 SNHLY and CDR2 FYNNEI. The V end lost 1 base, the J end lost 4 bases, and 4 bases lay between the germline ends. CDR3 length: 12 amino acids. CDR3 sequence: CASSEVVETQYF. The CDR3, as DNA: TGTGCCAGCAGTGAAGTAGTAGAGACCCAGTACTTC.

This chain connects TRBV19 to TRBJ2-1; TRBD1 agrees at 7 bases. Germline lookup yields CDR1 LNHDA and CDR2 SQIVND (reference sequence). CDR3 length equals 18 residues. Losses at the gene ends were 0 bases for V and 5 bases for J; bases not matched to a gene: 13. CDR3: CASSIDAPGGRYDNEQFF. In nucleotides, the CDR3 is TGTGCCAGTAGTATAGATGCCCCAGGGGGTAGGTATGACAATGAGCAGTTCTTC.

The chain has TRBV5-1 and TRBJ2-2, with 10 bases aligning to TRBD2. Germline V CDR1 and CDR2: SGHRS, YFSETQ. With 4 bases clipped from V and 0 bases from J, the junction kept 9 bases outside the gene matches. The CDR3 length is 18 residues. This chain's CDR3 is CASSDRTSGTPNTGELFF. The CDR3 DNA follows: TGCGCCAGCAGCGACCGGACTAGCGGAACACCGAACACCGGGGAGCTGTTTTTT.

The genes are TRBV4-3 and TRBJ1-2, with 9 nucleotides matching TRBD1. The CDR3 has 15 amino acids. The germline V gene encodes CDR1 LGHNA and CDR2 YSLEER. Trimming took 0 bases from V and 6 from J; bases not matched to a gene: 5. CDR3 amino acids: CASSQDGQGKNGYTF. CDR3 sequence (DNA): TGCGCCAGCAGCCAAGATGGACAGGGGAAAAATGGCTACACCTTC.

V usage is TRBV5-4 and J usage is TRBJ2-7; 11 nucleotides agree with TRBD2. This CDR3 is built from 19 residues. The germline gives CDR1 SGHNT, CDR2 YYREEE (reference sequence). Trimming removed 3 bases from V and 2 bases from J; junction bases left unmatched: 16. The CDR3 spells CASSSRPAGTSGTTYEQYF. DNA of the CDR3: TGTGCCAGCAGCTCACGACCCGCCGGGACTAGCGGTACCACCTACGAGCAGTACTTC.

About this clone: Given the absence of the conserved phenylalanine or tryptophan at the CDR3 end, a read error is likely. No DNA is shown, since the ends of the CDR3 on it are uncertain; the CDR3 is the one TCRdb lists. The chain carries TRBV2 and TRBJ1-1; the listed D gene, TRBD1, was not tested against the DNA. Per germline, CDR1 SNHLY and CDR2 FYNNEI. 10 amino acids form the CDR3, both terminal residues included. The CDR3 protein is CASNRTGGAD.

This clone showed up just once. The chain couples TRBV7-3 to TRBJ2-7; D might be TRBD2 (6 bases). Germline V gene lookup returns CDR1 SGHTA and CDR2 FQGTGA. This CDR3 is built from 16 residues. The V and J ends lost 6 bases and 4 bases respectively, with 22 bases between them. The CDR3 loop is CASSTTHQPGAYEQYF. In DNA, the CDR3 is TGTGCCAGCAGTACAACGCACCAGCCGGGAGCGTACGAGCAGTACTTC.

CDR3 residues: CASSFIAGDLYYEQYF. CDR3 nucleotides: TGTGCCAGCAGCTTCATAGCGGGAGACCTCTACTACGAGCAGTACTTC. This chain links TRBV7-2 with TRBJ2-7; 9 bases map to TRBD2. This CDR3 has 16 amino acids. Germline CDR1 and CDR2: SGHTA and FQGNSA. Trimming removed 3 bases from V and 3 bases from J; junction bases left unmatched: 9.

This clone was seen only once. V gene TRBV10-3 combines with J gene TRBJ2-7; TRBD2 agrees at 14 bases. V trimming: 2 bases; J trimming: 0 bases; junction bases outside the gene matches: 12. Germline V gene lookup returns CDR1 ENHRY and CDR2 SYGVKD. This CDR3 has 20 residues. The CDR3 bases are TGTGCCATCAGTGAGGGGACGACTAGCGGGAGGGCCGAAAACTCCTACGAGCAGTACTTC. Translating gives CAISEGTTSGRAENSYEQYF.

This clone was counted a single time. The gene calls are TRBV5-4 and TRBJ2-1, with 11 bases matching TRBD2. The V gene end was trimmed by 1 base and the J gene end by 9 bases; junction bases not matched to a gene: 15. Germline CDR1 reads SGHNT; CDR2 reads YYREEE (reference sequence). The CDR3 length is 18 residues. The CDR3 DNA follows: TGTGCCAGCAGCTTGATGGGGACTAGCGGAGTCGGGGCGAGTGAGCAGTTCTTC. Translating gives CASSLMGTSGVGASEQFF.

The chain links TRBV25-1 to TRBJ2-7; 7 bases are a match to TRBD2. V lost 2 bases and J lost 3; bases outside the gene matches: 7. The CDR3 has 15 residues. CDR1 and CDR2 from the germline V gene are MGHDK and SYGVNS. The CDR3, as DNA: TGTGCCAGCAGTGAAAAGACTAGCTCCTACTACGAGCAGTACTTC. It yields the protein CASSEKTSSYYEQYF.

This chain connects TRBV19 to TRBJ2-2; 10 nucleotides align to TRBD1. The CDR3 is 16 residues long. Germline CDR1 is LNHDA and CDR2 is SQIVND (reference sequence). V lost 3 bases, J lost 3 bases, and 4 bases stayed unmatched. The CDR3 bases are TGTGCCAGTAGTATCCGGGACAGGGGTGACACCGGGGAGCTGTTTTTT. It translates to CASSIRDRGDTGELFF.

This chain connects TRBV19 to TRBJ2-1; 12 bases are a match to TRBD2. The CDR3 covers 16 residues. V shed 9 bases, J shed 2 bases, and the junction held 8 bases outside the gene matches. The germline V gene encodes CDR1 LNHDA and CDR2 SQIVND (reference sequence). In DNA form, the CDR3 reads TGTGCCAGCCACCTAGGACTAGCGGGAACCTACAATGAGCAGTTCTTC. This translates into CASHLGLAGTYNEQFF. Drawing the rest from reference TRBV19 and TRBJ2-1, the complete variable domain is DGGITQSPKYLFRKEGQNVTLSCEQNLNHDAMYWYRQDPGQGLRLIYYSQIVNDFQKGDIAEGYSVSREKKESFPLTVTSAQKNPTAFYLCASHLGLAGTYNEQFFGPGTRLTVL.

This sequence joins TRBV5-1 and TRBJ2-6, with TRBD1 matching 10 bases. Germline values: CDR1 SGHRS, CDR2 YFSETQ. Trimming at V came to 4 bases and at J to 1 base, leaving 5 bases not matched to a gene. The CDR3 spans 17 residues. CDR3 loop: CASSEGQGRSGANVLTF. The CDR3 nucleotides read TGCGCCAGCAGCGAGGGACAGGGGAGGTCTGGGGCCAACGTCCTGACTTTC.

There are a few counts of this clone. The V gene is TRBV6-5, the J gene TRBJ2-2; D perhaps matches TRBD2 (6 bases). The CDR3 runs to 16 residues. Germline CDR1 and CDR2: MNHEY and SVGAGI. Trimming removed 4 bases from V and 3 bases from J, with 15 bases in between. For the CDR3, the DNA is TGTGCCAGCAGTTGGGGGGTAAGCGGGTACACCGGGGAGCTGTTTTTT. This sequence encodes CASSWGVSGYTGELFF.

This clone was observed a handful of times. The chain has TRBV27 and TRBJ2-1; a possible D gene is TRBD2 (5 bases). The CDR3 contains 12 residues. V gave up 4 bases and J gave up 7 bases, with 8 bases separating them. Germline loops: CDR1 MNHEY, CDR2 SMNVEV (reference sequence). CDR3: CASSSRRNEQFF. Written as DNA, the CDR3 is TGTGCCAGCAGTTCAAGGAGGAATGAGCAGTTCTTC.

The V and J genes are TRBV5-4 and TRBJ2-7; 9 bases line up with TRBD1. The CDR3 is made up of 16 amino acids. J was trimmed by 4 bases and V by 3 bases; bases with no gene match: 11. Per the germline V gene, CDR1 is SGHNT and CDR2 is YYREEE (reference sequence). The CDR3, as DNA: TGTGCCAGCAGCTGGGGTGGAGGACAGGGGTTGTACGAGCAGTACTTC. Protein: CASSWGGGQGLYEQYF.

The table lists this clone with a few counts. The rearrangement joins TRBV7-2 to TRBJ2-1, with 13 bases matching TRBD2. CDR3 length equals 18 residues. V lost 1 base to trimming and J lost 7 bases; unmatched junction nucleotides: 10. Germline CDR1 is SGHTA and CDR2 is FQGNSA. The CDR3 region is CASSLDRLAGGIMNEQFF. The CDR3, as DNA: TGTGCCAGCAGCTTAGATAGACTAGCGGGAGGTATAATGAATGAGCAGTTCTTC.

V usage is TRBV2 and J usage is TRBJ2-1; 13 bases match TRBD2. After removal of 1 base from V and 5 bases from J, the junction contained 5 bases not matched to a gene. The CDR3 length is 17 residues. CDR1 SNHLY and CDR2 FYNNEI come from the germline V gene. CDR3 residues: CASSEGTSGRGNNEQFF. CDR3 DNA: TGTGCCAGCAGTGAAGGGACTAGCGGGAGAGGTAACAATGAGCAGTTCTTC.

V and J are TRBV6-5 and TRBJ2-5; tentatively, D is TRBD1 (5 bases). The CDR3 sequence is 14 residues long. CDR1 MNHEY and CDR2 SVGAGI come from the germline V gene. Trimming stripped 10 bases from V and 4 bases from J, with 19 bases between. This chain's CDR3 is CATHRPPPRETQYF. CDR3 bases: TGTGCCACCCACAGGCCCCCCCCCAGAGAGACCCAGTACTTC.

The V and J genes are TRBV28 and TRBJ2-2, with 7 bases lining up with TRBD1. The germline CDR1 and CDR2 sequences are MDHEN and SYDVKM. Trimming removed 6 bases from V and 7 bases from J; junction bases left unmatched: 11. The CDR3 is 15 residues long. The CDR3 spells CASRPPQGSGGELFF. The CDR3 DNA follows: TGTGCCAGCAGACCTCCACAGGGGTCAGGCGGGGAGCTGTTTTTT.

The chain couples TRBV21-1 to TRBJ2-5; the table's D call, TRBD1, was not checked against the DNA. TRBV21-1 is deemed a pseudogene. The CDR3 sequence is 13 residues long. The CDR3 sequence: CASSPRHQETQYF. The CDR3 DNA sequence: TGTGCCAGCAGCCCCCGACATCAAGAGACCCAGTACTTC.

V gene TRBV19 combines with J gene TRBJ2-2; possibly TRBD1 for D (5 bases). The V and J ends lost 5 bases and 6 bases respectively, with 10 bases between them. Germline V lookup: CDR1 LNHDA, CDR2 SQIVND (reference sequence). The CDR3 sequence is 13 residues long. The DNA of the CDR3 is TGTGCCAGTAGTCCCCAGGGCCCCGGGGAGCTGTTTTTT. Its protein product is CASSPQGPGELFF.

As concerns this clone: Germline and junction disagree at one end, which may indicate a read error. V and J are TRBV28 and TRBJ1-2; a possible D gene is TRBD1 (6 bases). CDR1 and CDR2 (germline): MDHEN, SYDVKM. The CDR3 length is 16 residues. The CDR3 protein is CAGSSSRDKGVYGYTF. For the CDR3, the DNA is TGTGCCGGCAGTTCCTCCCGGGACAAGGGGGTCTATGGCTACACCTTC.